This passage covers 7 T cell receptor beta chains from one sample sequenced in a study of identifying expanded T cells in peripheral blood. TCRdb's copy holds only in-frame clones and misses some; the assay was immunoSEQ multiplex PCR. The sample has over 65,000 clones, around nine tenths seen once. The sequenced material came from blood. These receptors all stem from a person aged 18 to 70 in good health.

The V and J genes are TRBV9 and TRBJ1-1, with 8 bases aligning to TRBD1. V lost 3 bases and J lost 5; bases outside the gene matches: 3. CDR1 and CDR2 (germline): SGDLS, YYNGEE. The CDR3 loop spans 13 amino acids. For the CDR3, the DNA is TGTGCCAGCAGCGAGACAGGGGAAACTGAAGCTTTCTTT. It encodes CASSETGETEAFF.

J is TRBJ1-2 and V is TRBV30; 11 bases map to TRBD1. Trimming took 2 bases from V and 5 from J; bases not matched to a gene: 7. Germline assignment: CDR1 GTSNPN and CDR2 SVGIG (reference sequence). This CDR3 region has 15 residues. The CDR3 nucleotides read TGTGCCTGGAGTCCCGGGACAGGGGGTTTTTATGGCTACACCTTC. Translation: CAWSPGTGGFYGYTF.

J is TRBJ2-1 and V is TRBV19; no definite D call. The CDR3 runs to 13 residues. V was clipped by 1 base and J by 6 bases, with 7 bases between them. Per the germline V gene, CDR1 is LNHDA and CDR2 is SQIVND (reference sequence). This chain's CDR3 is CASSIGTLNEQFF. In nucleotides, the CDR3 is TGTGCCAGTAGTATAGGGACCCTCAATGAGCAGTTCTTC.

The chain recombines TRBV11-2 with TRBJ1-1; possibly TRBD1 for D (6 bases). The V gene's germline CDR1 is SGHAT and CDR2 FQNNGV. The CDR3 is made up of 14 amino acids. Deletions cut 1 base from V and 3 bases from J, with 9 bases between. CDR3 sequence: CASSLADRHTEAFF. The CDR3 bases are TGTGCCAGCAGCTTAGCGGACAGACACACTGAAGCTTTCTTT.

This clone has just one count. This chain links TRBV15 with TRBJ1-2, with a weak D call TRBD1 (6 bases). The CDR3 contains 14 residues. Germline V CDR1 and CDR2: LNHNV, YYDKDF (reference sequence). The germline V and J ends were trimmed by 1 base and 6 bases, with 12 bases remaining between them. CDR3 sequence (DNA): TGTGCCACCAGCAGAGGAGGGGGGCAGGATGGCTACACCTTC. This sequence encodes CATSRGGGQDGYTF.

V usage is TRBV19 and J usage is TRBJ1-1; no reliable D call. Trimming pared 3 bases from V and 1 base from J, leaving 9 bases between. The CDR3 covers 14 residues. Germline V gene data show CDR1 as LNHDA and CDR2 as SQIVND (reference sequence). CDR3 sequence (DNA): TGTGCCAGTAGTATTCGGGGAGAGAACACTGAAGCTTTCTTT. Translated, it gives CASSIRGENTEAFF.

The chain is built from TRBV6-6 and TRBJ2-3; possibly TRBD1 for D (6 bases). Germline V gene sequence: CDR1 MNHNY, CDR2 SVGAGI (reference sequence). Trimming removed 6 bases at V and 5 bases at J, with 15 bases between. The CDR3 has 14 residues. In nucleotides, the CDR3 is TGTGCCAGCAGGTTAGACAGGTTGCAAGATACGCAGTATTTT. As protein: CASRLDRLQDTQYF.